This T cell receptor beta chain was observed in a study of blood T cell repertoires in COVID-19. Across the whole study: T cells, B-cell-depleted T cells, or PBMCs supplied cDNA or gDNA.

CDR3 length: 12 amino acids. The V gene lost 2 bases and the J gene lost 3 bases, with 5 bases spanning the gap. Germline V gene data show CDR1 as SEHNR and CDR2 as FQNEAQ (reference sequence). Measured with immunoSEQ multiplex PCR; TCRdb has only the in-frame clones, and not every one. This sample has about 24,000 clones, with roughly 89% found just once. The sample comprised peripheral blood. The rearrangement joins TRBV7-9 to TRBJ2-7; D is unresolved. The sequence was collected from a human donor in a cohort sampled during active COVID-19. CDR3 DNA: TGTGCCAGCAGCTTAACCTACTACGAGCAGTACTTC. Amino acids: CASSLTYYEQYF.